This T cell receptor (beta chain) was obtained from a study of cytomegalovirus exposure and HLA in healthy donors. The PCR ran on 60 Vbeta and 13 Jbeta primers. Only in-frame clones appear in the TCRdb table, and some are missing; sequencing was by immunoSEQ multiplex PCR. The profile covers around 120,000 clones, with around 76% appearing a single time and approximately 30% taken by the ten largest. This CDR3 region has 17 residues. CDR1 is SNHLY, CDR2 FYNNEI, per germline. V was shortened by 4 bases and J by 4 bases, with 19 bases between the two germline ends. This clone was recorded a few times. The source is a man in his sixties in good health and CMV-seropositive. Sample: PBMCs. This chain uses TRBV2 with TRBJ1-4; no clear D gene. The CDR3 region has the DNA TGTGCCAGCAGTGTCCCCCGCAGTGGCGGACTTAATGAAAAACTGTTTTTT. Amino acids: CASSVPRSGGLNEKLFF.